The clone carrying this T cell receptor beta chain was counted ten times or more. A library prepared for alpha chains yielded this beta chain as an off-target read; its size is of little meaning. This entry is derived from a study of spatial heterogeneity in lung cancer. The overall study: Detection of beta-chain sequences consistently exceeded that of alpha-chain sequences.

This CDR3 has 14 residues. The germline gives CDR1 DFQATT, CDR2 SNEGSKA (reference sequence). V lost 0 bases, J lost 3 bases, and 1 base stayed unmatched. Time point specified: sample taken at primary tumor resection. Sequencing was performed on whole RNA extracted from tumor and nontumor lung tissue, or from frozen PBMC, and the material was left unsorted. Patients with untreated early-stage non-small cell lung cancer, numbering 55 to 75, were the donors. A unique molecular identifier was carried by every single TCR cDNA molecule. TCRdb passed the 5' RACE reads through MiXCR, listing each CDR3 protein once. The sample includes around 11,000 distinct CDR3 sequences, roughly 3.5% of them seen just once.

Specimen: PBMCs, collected at surgery. This sequence was found in a female donor with early-stage non-small cell lung cancer. The V call is TRBV20-1, the J call TRBJ1-4, with 7 positions matching TRBD1. CDR3 residues: CSARDQGANEKLFF. The CDR3 DNA sequence: TGCAGTGCTAGAGATCAGGGGGCTAATGAAAAACTGTTTTTT.